This T cell receptor (beta chain) is drawn from a study of regulatory T cells in long-lasting Graves disease. Overall study: Positive TSH receptor antibodies alongside over 5 years of antithyroid drugs were what marked Graves' disease as persistent. Overall study findings and caveats: Gene preferences differed: TRBV28, TRBJ1-2, TRBJ2-5 in persistent cases. The researchers studied only peripheral blood, not thyroid tissue.

The CDR3 runs 14 residues. CDR1 is SGHAT, CDR2 FQNNGV, per germline. Trimming took off 3 bases at V and 5 bases at J, with 13 bases between the two ends. Time point given: persistent/refractory GD, antithyroid drugs over 5 years with positive TRAb. From RNA extracted from PBMCs, the TCR library was made. Ten or more counts support this clonotype. As yet, its antigen is unknown. Relying on iRepertoire HTBI primers and Arm-PCR of CDR3 regions, the team built TCR beta libraries. TCRdb redid the calling of the multiplex PCR reads with MiXCR, one entry per CDR3 protein. The sample includes 300,000 to 350,000 distinct CDR3 sequences, around 19% of them seen just once.

The gene calls are TRBV11-2 and TRBJ1-1; unclear D gene. Here the sequenced sample was peripheral blood mononuclear cells (PBMCs), taken when the disease was refractory, from a patient treated with antithyroid drugs. The receptor's source is a female donor with Graves disease. In DNA form, the CDR3 reads TGTGCCAGCAGCTTCCCCCTTGGGCTAACTGAAGCTTTCTTT. As protein: CASSFPLGLTEAFF.